The sequence of this T cell receptor (beta chain) was determined in a study of cytomegalovirus exposure and HLA in healthy donors. Overall study findings and caveats: Immune exposure was documented only through CMV serostatus. Three CMV-associated chains proved CMV antigen-specific in vitro. Several of the most significant clusters were apparently associated with common viral pathogens in a later analysis.

Primers: 60 Vbeta forward and 13 Jbeta reverse. Some clones are missing from TCRdb's copy, which holds only in-frame ones; the method was immunoSEQ multiplex PCR. This table has about 140,000 clones, roughly three quarters appearing once. As to this clone: Antigen unknown.

CDR3 length: 14 residues. Unmatched junction bases numbered 10, after V lost 0 bases and J lost 10 bases. Germline V gene lookup returns CDR1 GTSNPN and CDR2 SVGIG (reference sequence). The sequenced sample was PBMCs. The V gene is TRBV30, the J gene TRBJ2-5; 8 bases map to TRBD1. The receptor was derived from a man in his late teens or twenties in good health and CMV-seronegative. The CDR3 here is CAWSVGRQGRYQYF. The CDR3 DNA reads as TGTGCCTGGAGTGTGGGCCGACAGGGGCGTTACCAGTACTTC.